This is a list of T cell receptor beta chains from one sample in a study of cytomegalovirus exposure and HLA in healthy donors. The repertoire was sequenced with immunoSEQ multiplex PCR; TCRdb's copy has only in-frame clones and lacks some. The table records about 75,000 clones, more than 75% of them present only once. Sequenced input: PBMCs. These receptors were collected from a man aged 18 to 35 in good health and CMV-seronegative. Both conserved end residues are part of each CDR3. The order of the fields is clone size, V gene, J gene, D gene, CDR3 DNA, CDR3 protein. D genes are given only for firm matches. The size field is filled for only some rows; it gives once, few, many or a size class.

>NA|TRBV25-1|TRBJ2-5|NA
TGTGCCAGCAGTGAATTTCCCGTGAGGTCCAGTGAGACCCAGTACTTC
CASSEFPVRSSETQYF
>NA|TRBV14|TRBJ2-1|NA
TGTGCCAGCAGCCAAGCGGGAGTGGGGTATGAGCAGTTCTTC
CASSQAGVGYEQFF
>NA|TRBV28|TRBJ2-1|NA
TGTGCCAGCAGTTTTCCCTCGCGATACGCAAACAATGAGCAGTTCTTC
CASSFPSRYANNEQFF
>NA|TRBV9|TRBJ1-6|NA
TGTGCCAGCAGCGTATATTCCGTCGCAGGCTCACCCCTCCACTTT
CASSVYSVAGSPLHF
>once|TRBV5-6|TRBJ1-2|TRBD1
TGTGCCAGCAGCCTCCCCGGGACAGGGGGCCAATCTTCCTATGGCTACACCTTC
CASSLPGTGGQSSYGYTF
>NA|TRBV28|TRBJ2-3|NA
TGTGCCAGCAGTTTTGGCACCCTCACAGATACGCAGTATTTT
CASSFGTLTDTQYF
>NA|TRBV6-6|TRBJ2-7|NA
TGTGCCAGCAGGAGACAGGAGGTCCCCTACGAGCAGTACTTC
CASRRQEVPYEQYF
>NA|TRBV7-8|TRBJ1-2|TRBD1
TGTGCCAGCAGCTTAGCGGGACAGGGTTATGGCTACACCTTC
CASSLAGQGYGYTF
>NA|TRBV15|TRBJ2-2|TRBD2
TGTGCCACCGGTGCCGAGACTAGCGGATATTCGAACACCGGGGAGCTGTTTTTT
CATGAETSGYSNTGELFF
>NA|TRBV29-1|TRBJ1-6|TRBD1
TGCAGCACGAAGACAGGGGGCGAAAATTCACCCCTCCACTTT
CSTKTGGENSPLHF
>NA|TRBV11-3|TRBJ2-3|TRBD1
TGTGCCAGCAGCACCGGGACAGGGTCAGATACGCAGTATTTT
CASSTGTGSDTQYF
>NA|TRBV2|TRBJ1-4|TRBD1
TGTGCCAGCAGTAGATGGACAGGGGTGAATGAAAAACTGTTTTTT
CASSRWTGVNEKLFF
>NA|TRBV7-9|TRBJ2-1|NA
TGTTCCAGCAGCTTAGGTAGTTACAATGAGCAGTTCTTC
CSSSLGSYNEQFF
>NA|TRBV4-2|TRBJ1-3|NA
TGTGCCAGCAGCCAAGCCTCTCCCAACACCATATATTTT
CASSQASPNTIYF
>once|TRBV28|TRBJ2-3|TRBD2
TGTGCCAGCAGTTTAGCGGGGGGAAAAGATACGCAGTATTTT
CASSLAGGKDTQYF
>NA|TRBV7-2|TRBJ1-2|TRBD1
TGTGCCAGCAGCTTAGGGGCAGGGGGTGGCTACACCTTC
CASSLGAGGGYTF
>NA|TRBV28|TRBJ1-4|TRBD1
TGTGCCAGCAGCTTACTATATCTTAGGACAGGGAGGGGTGAAAAACTGTTTTTT
CASSLLYLRTGRGEKLFF
>NA|TRBV12-5|TRBJ1-2|TRBD1
TGTGCTAGTGGTTCCTGGACAGGAGCTAACTATGGCTACACCTTC
CASGSWTGANYGYTF
>NA|TRBV23-1|TRBJ2-7|NA
TGCGCCAGCAGTCAATCGGCACCAGCGGCACCCTACGAGCAGTACTTC
CASSQSAPAAPYEQYF
>NA|TRBV9|TRBJ1-5|NA
TGTGCCAGCAGCGTAGGGGCCATAGACAATCAGCCCCAGCATTTT
CASSVGAIDNQPQHF
>once|TRBV11-2|TRBJ1-1|TRBD1
TGTGCCAGCAGCTTCGACAGGGGCACTGAAGCTTTCTTT
CASSFDRGTEAFF
>NA|TRBV5-5|TRBJ1-1|TRBD1
TGTGCCAGCAGCTTGGGGGGACAGGCGAACACTGAAGCTTTCTTT
CASSLGGQANTEAFF
>NA|TRBV6-1|TRBJ1-4|NA
TGTGCCAGCAAAAGGGGGGGTCAGGAAGTGTTTTTT
CASKRGGQEVFF
>NA|TRBV5-6|TRBJ2-7|NA
TGTGCCAGCAGGGGGCAATCGGAAGAGCAGTACTTC
CASRGQSEEQYF
>NA|TRBV15|TRBJ2-3|NA
TGTGCCACCAATAAAGGACAGATTTCCACAGATACGCAGTATTTT
CATNKGQISTDTQYF
>NA|TRBV7-3|TRBJ1-1|NA
TGTGCCAGCAGCCCACAGGGTCGGAACACTGAAGCTTTCTTT
CASSPQGRNTEAFF
>NA|TRBV9|TRBJ1-1|NA
TGTGCCAGCAGCAAAGGAGAGGGGAGGTCTGCCGCTGAAGCTTTCTTT
CASSKGEGRSAAEAFF
>NA|TRBV4-2|TRBJ1-5|NA
TGTGCCAGCAGCCAAGATCCCCCAGGGGTGGGTCAGCCCCAGCATTTT
CASSQDPPGVGQPQHF
>once|TRBV9|TRBJ2-1|NA
TGTGCCAGCAGCCCCCAAGGGGGAGGGGGGTACGACAATGAGCAGTTCTTC
CASSPQGGGGYDNEQFF
>NA|TRBV28|TRBJ1-1|NA
TGTGCCAGCAGTTTAACGACAGTAAACACTGAAGCTTTCTTT
CASSLTTVNTEAFF
>NA|TRBV6-4|TRBJ2-3|TRBD2
TGTGCCAGCAGTGACTCACTAGCGGGAGCAGATACGCAGTATTTT
CASSDSLAGADTQYF
>NA|TRBV7-2|TRBJ2-1|TRBD2
TGTGCCAGCAGCTCTAGCGGGAGCCGGAATGAGCAGTTCTTC
CASSSSGSRNEQFF
>NA|TRBV5-4|TRBJ2-5|NA
TGTGCCAGCAGCTTGGGGCCCTCAGGGGAGCAGTACTTC
CASSLGPSGEQYF
>NA|TRBV25-1|TRBJ2-1|NA
TGTGCCAGCAGTTTCAGGGGATTGGGGGCGGGTGAGCAGTTCTTC
CASSFRGLGAGEQFF
>many|TRBV7-8|TRBJ1-1|NA
TGTGCCAGCAGCTTACTCGGAGGGAACACTGAAGCTTTCTTT
CASSLLGGNTEAFF
>NA|TRBV19|TRBJ1-1|NA
TGTGCCAGTAGTATCGGAGTTACTGAAGCTTTCTTT
CASSIGVTEAFF
>NA|TRBV7-8|TRBJ2-1|TRBD2
TGTGCCAGCAGCTTAGTGGCGGGAGGGTACAATGAGCAGTTCTTC
CASSLVAGGYNEQFF
>once|TRBV4-2|TRBJ1-6|NA
TGTGCCAGCAGGGGTGCATTCTACGACAGCTCTCTTGGGTCACCCCTCCTCTTT
CASRGAFYDSSLGSPLLF
>NA|TRBV5-5|TRBJ1-2|TRBD1
TGTGCCAGCAGCTTAAAAGACAGGGACTACTATGGCTACACCTTC
CASSLKDRDYYGYTF
>NA|TRBV4-1|TRBJ2-7|TRBD1
TGCGCCAGCAGCCACGGGACAGGGAGCGGCCTGACCTACGAGCAGTACTTC
CASSHGTGSGLTYEQYF
>NA|TRBV9|TRBJ2-7|NA
TGTGCCAGCAGCGTAGAAGGGGGTGTATCCTACGAGCAGTACTTC
CASSVEGGVSYEQYF
>NA|TRBV7-9|TRBJ2-7|NA
TGTGCCAGCAGCTTAGTTTCCAGCGGATATTACGAGCAGTACTTC
CASSLVSSGYYEQYF
>once|TRBV5-1|TRBJ2-3|NA
TGCGCCAGCAGCTTGGTGGCGGGCTGGGAGGCAGATACGCAGTATTTT
CASSLVAGWEADTQYF
>NA|TRBV28|TRBJ2-3|TRBD2
TGTGTCAGCAGTCTGGGGGGGGCTAGCGGGGTGGTAGATACGCAGTATTTT
CVSSLGGASGVVDTQYF
>once|TRBV30|TRBJ2-7|TRBD1
TGTGCCTGGAGTCCTTCCGGGACAGGCGACTACGAGCAGTACTTC
CAWSPSGTGDYEQYF
>few|TRBV7-3|TRBJ2-7|NA
TGTGCCAGCAGCTTGACGGGTCGTGGATCCGAGCAGTACTTC
CASSLTGRGSEQYF
>NA|TRBV5-1|TRBJ2-5|NA
TGCGCCAGCAGCTTGGCCTCAGGCTCCCAAGAGACCCAGTACTTC
CASSLASGSQETQYF
>NA|TRBV2|TRBJ1-4|TRBD1
TGTGCCAGCAGAGCGGACAGGGGAGAAAAACTGTTTTTT
CASRADRGEKLFF
>NA|TRBV4-1|TRBJ2-7|TRBD2
TGCGCCAGCAGCCAAGAACGGCTAGCGGGAGACTACGAGCAGTACTTC
CASSQERLAGDYEQYF
>NA|TRBV6-1|TRBJ1-4|NA
TGTGCCAGCAGTGAAGGGGCAGGGGCGGAAAAACTGTTTTTT
CASSEGAGAEKLFF
>NA|TRBV19|TRBJ1-2|NA
TGTGCCAGTACTGGGGACTCTAACTATGGCTACACCTTC
CASTGDSNYGYTF
>NA|TRBV28|TRBJ2-2|NA
TGTGCCAGCAGTCCTTTGGACAGAAACACCGGGGAGCTGTTTTTT
CASSPLDRNTGELFF
>NA|TRBV9|TRBJ2-2|NA
TGTGCCAGCAGCGTAGGGGGTAAGGGGACCGGGGAGCTGTTTTTT
CASSVGGKGTGELFF
>NA|TRBV10-3|TRBJ2-7|TRBD1
TGTGCCATCAGTGGTTTGTCTTCGGGACAGGGTTTCTACGAGCAGTACTTC
CAISGLSSGQGFYEQYF
>NA|TRBV5-1|TRBJ2-5|TRBD1
TGCGCCAGCAGCTTAGACAGGGTCCAGACCCAGTACTTC
CASSLDRVQTQYF
>once|TRBV28|TRBJ2-7|NA
TGTGCCAGCAGGCGTCCGATACCCCTTGACTACGAGCAGTACTTC
CASRRPIPLDYEQYF
>NA|TRBV4-3|TRBJ1-2|NA
TGCGCCAGCAGCCAAGTAGGGGGGGGAGGAGGCTACACCTTC
CASSQVGGGGGYTF
>NA|TRBV5-1|TRBJ1-3|NA
TGCGCCAGCAGTCGCGACCCGGGAGACACCATATATTTT
CASSRDPGDTIYF
>NA|TRBV6-5|TRBJ2-7|TRBD1
TGTGCCAGCACCAAACTGGACAGGGCAAGGGAGCAGTACTTC
CASTKLDRAREQYF
>NA|TRBV7-9|TRBJ2-1|NA
TGTGCCAGCAGCAACCCATTTGTGCGGCATGAGCAGTTCTTC
CASSNPFVRHEQFF